These 22 T cell receptor beta chains share one sample of origin, sequenced in a study of early T cells in non-severe SARS-CoV-2 infection. TCRdb itself ran the 5' RACE reads through MiXCR, one entry per CDR3 protein. This repertoire shows 70,000 to 95,000 distinct CDR3 sequences, approximately 14% found once; its top ten account for 0.45% to 0.75%. What was sequenced was whole blood. The receptor source for this set is an adult who was a healthcare worker with PCR-confirmed SARS-CoV-2 infection or an uninfected control (not recorded which).

This chain connects TRBV7-8 to TRBJ2-5; D possibly uses TRBD1 or TRBD2 (7 bases each). The CDR3 sequence is 16 residues long. The germline gives CDR1 SGHVS, CDR2 FQNEAQ. Trimming pared 2 bases from V and 3 bases from J, leaving 16 bases between. In DNA, the CDR3 is TGTGCCAGCAGCTTACCCAACAGGGGAGGGGAAGAGACCCAGTACTTC. It yields the protein CASSLPNRGGEETQYF.

This clonotype was recorded many times. This chain connects TRBV18 to TRBJ1-6; 8 bases align to TRBD1. The trim removed 6 bases at V and 7 bases at J, leaving 2 bases unmatched. Germline values: CDR1 KGHSH, CDR2 LQKENI. There are 13 residues in the CDR3. Here the CDR3 DNA reads TGTGCCAGCTCTGGGGACAGGAATTCACCCCTCCACTTT. This sequence encodes CASSGDRNSPLHF.

This clonotype was seen many times. This chain joins TRBV25-1 and TRBJ1-2, with a tentative D call TRBD1 (6 bases). The CDR3 consists of 15 residues. Germline V gene sequence: CDR1 MGHDK, CDR2 SYGVNS. V was pared by 3 bases and J by 3 bases, with 14 bases between. The CDR3 DNA reads as TGTGCCAGCAGTGATAATTCCAGGGGATACTATGGCTACACCTTC. Protein product: CASSDNSRGYYGYTF.

The chain combines TRBV28 with TRBJ2-5; D gene unclear. The CDR3 is 11 residues long. Germline loops: CDR1 MDHEN, CDR2 SYDVKM. The germline V and J ends were trimmed by 6 bases and 0 bases, with 2 bases remaining between them. The CDR3 DNA reads as TGTGCCAGCAGGGACCAAGAGACCCAGTACTTC. This gives the protein CASRDQETQYF.

This clonotype was seen a single time. The chain joins TRBV6-2 or TRBV6-3 to TRBJ2-3; a possible D gene is TRBD2 (5 bases). V was shortened by 5 bases and J by 6 bases, with 9 bases between the two germline ends. Germline CDR1 MNHEY, CDR2 SVGEGT. CDR3 length: 12 residues. The CDR3 DNA sequence: TGTGCCAGCAGTCGACTAACCGATACGCAGTATTTT. Protein product: CASSRLTDTQYF.

This chain connects TRBV18 to TRBJ1-2; TRBD1 agrees at 7 bases. Germline lookup yields CDR1 KGHSH and CDR2 LQKENI. CDR3 size: 16 residues. The V and J ends lost 3 bases and 4 bases, in that order; junction bases with no gene match: 11. The CDR3 bases are TGTGCCAGCTCACCCCCTCGACAGGGTGGGCCCTATGGCTACACCTTC. As protein: CASSPPRQGGPYGYTF.

The J gene is TRBJ2-1, the V gene TRBV6-5, with D possibly TRBD2 on 5 matching bases. Germline V CDR1 and CDR2: MNHEY, SVGAGI. This CDR3 has 13 amino acids. V gave up 2 bases and J gave up 8 bases, with 10 bases separating them. For the CDR3, the DNA is TGTGCCAGCAGTTACAGGACTGAGGATGAGCAGTTCTTC. It specifies CASSYRTEDEQFF.

The sample holds a few counts of this clonotype. V gene TRBV7-2 combines with J gene TRBJ2-7, with TRBD1 as a possible D gene (6 bases). Germline lookup yields CDR1 SGHTA and CDR2 FQGNSA. This CDR3 comprises 14 residues. The germline V and J ends were trimmed by 5 bases and 3 bases, with 14 bases remaining between them. The CDR3 coding sequence is TGTGCCAGCAGCCCCCGGGACACCTACTACGAGCAGTACGTC. Encoded protein: CASSPRDTYYEQYV.

J is TRBJ1-1 and V is TRBV4-1, with 7 positions matching TRBD1. V dropped 4 bases and J dropped 3; count of bases not matched to a gene: 8. CDR3 length equals 15 residues. The germline gives CDR1 MGHRA, CDR2 YSYEKL. CDR3 DNA sequence: TGCGCCAGCAGCCCACGAACAGGGGTTGACACTGAAGCTTTCTTT. This translates into CASSPRTGVDTEAFF.

This clonotype was observed a few times. V and J are TRBV4-1 and TRBJ1-6; weak D call: TRBD1 (5 bases). CDR1 MGHRA and CDR2 YSYEKL come from the germline V gene. Trimming took off 0 bases at V and 5 bases at J, with 11 bases between the two ends. The length of the CDR3 is 16 residues. CDR3 region: CASSQDGRRDNSPLHF. The CDR3 DNA reads as TGCGCCAGCAGCCAAGACGGTCGCAGGGATAATTCACCCCTCCACTTT.

A few counts support this clonotype. The CDR3 sequence: CASSLGTGTMINEQFF. CDR3 sequence (DNA): TGCGCCAGCAGCTTGGGAACCGGGACGATGATAAATGAGCAGTTCTTC. The chain has TRBV5-1 and TRBJ2-1; D tentatively fits TRBD1 or TRBD2 (5 bases each). The CDR3 spans 16 residues. V lost 0 bases and J 7 bases, leaving 17 bases between the germline ends. Germline V gene lookup returns CDR1 SGHRS and CDR2 YFSETQ. The full variable domain, its missing parts supplied by reference TRBV5-1 and TRBJ2-1, is KAGVTQTPRYLIKTRGQQVTLSCSPISGHRSVSWYQQTPGQGLQFLFEYFSETQRNKGNFPGRFSGRQFSNSRSEMNVSTLELGDSALYLCASSLGTGTMINEQFFGPGTRLTVL.

This chain links TRBV18 with TRBJ2-3; D perhaps matches TRBD2 (6 bases). The CDR3 extends over 15 amino acids. V lost 11 bases, J lost 0 bases, and 18 bases lay in between. Germline CDR1 KGHSH, CDR2 LQKENI. The CDR3 bases are TGTGCCTCGGGGGACGGACACACTAGCACAGATACGCAGTATTTT. Translated: CASGDGHTSTDTQYF.

A few counts support this clonotype. The genes are TRBV12-3 or TRBV12-4 and TRBJ1-2; the D is unclear. The CDR3 is 12 residues long. Deletions cut 1 base from V and 5 bases from J, with 5 bases between. The DNA for the CDR3 is TGTGCCAGCAGTTTAGTGGGTTATGGCTACACCTTC. Protein sequence: CASSLVGYGYTF.

The sample holds a few counts of this clonotype. The chain combines TRBV9 with TRBJ2-5, with D uncertain. The CDR3 sequence is 13 residues long. Germline CDR1 is SGDLS and CDR2 is YYNGEE. V shed 2 bases and J shed 9 bases, with 14 bases lying between them. The CDR3 sequence is CASSVTVASAQYF. CDR3 nucleotide sequence: TGTGCCAGCAGCGTGACGGTGGCATCGGCCCAGTACTTC.

In this sample, this clonotype turned up a few times. The V gene is TRBV20-1, the J gene TRBJ2-1; tentative D call: TRBD1 (6 bases). The CDR3 has 11 amino acids. The germline V and J ends were trimmed by 5 bases and 8 bases, with 10 bases remaining between them. Germline values: CDR1 DFQATT, CDR2 SNEGSKA (reference sequence). This chain's CDR3 is CSAGQFDEQFF. CDR3 DNA sequence: TGCAGTGCTGGACAGTTCGATGAGCAGTTCTTC.

This clonotype has a handful of counts. J is TRBJ2-1 and V is TRBV13, with D perhaps TRBD2 (5 bases). Germline V gene sequence: CDR1 PRHDT, CDR2 FYEKMQ (reference sequence). CDR3 length: 15 residues. The V end was cut by 5 bases, the J end by 4 bases, with 15 bases between. The CDR3 DNA sequence: TGTGCCAGCAGCCCCAGAAAAAGAGGGTACAATGAGCAGTTCTTC. The encoded protein is CASSPRKRGYNEQFF.

This clonotype was found a few times. The chain uses TRBV7-3 and TRBJ2-1; TRBD1 matches 8 bases. Germline CDR1 and CDR2: SGHTA and FQGTGA. The trim removed 3 bases at V and 4 bases at J, leaving 5 bases unmatched. The CDR3 runs to 15 residues. CDR3 in DNA: TGTGCCAGCAGCTTCAATCAGGGGGCATACAATGAGCAGTTCTTC. This sequence encodes CASSFNQGAYNEQFF.

The chain recombines TRBV7-3 with TRBJ2-3; D assignment may be TRBD1 or TRBD2 (5 bases each). Germline V gene data show CDR1 as SGHTA and CDR2 as FQGTGA. Trimming shortened V by 1 base and J by 2 bases, and 10 bases separated the two germline ends. The CDR3 totals 15 residues. This CDR3 is CASSLIGGSTDTQYF. Here the CDR3 DNA reads TGTGCCAGCAGCTTAATTGGGGGATCCACAGATACGCAGTATTTT.

This chain links TRBV9 with TRBJ2-3; D is unclear. CDR1 and CDR2 (germline): SGDLS, YYNGEE. CDR3 size: 14 residues. Trimming shortened V by 4 bases and J by 5 bases, and 14 bases separated the two germline ends. The CDR3 nucleotides are TGTGCCAGCAGCTCCTCCCCCTCGGGAGATACGCAGTATTTT. Amino acid sequence: CASSSSPSGDTQYF.

This clonotype was seen more than once but under ten times. V is TRBV28 and J is TRBJ2-5, with 7 bases lining up with TRBD1. After removal of 5 bases from V and 2 bases from J, the junction contained 11 bases not matched to a gene. CDR1 is MDHEN and CDR2 is SYDVKM in the germline V gene. CDR3 length: 16 amino acids. CDR3: CASSPRTGFQQETQYF. CDR3 nucleotide sequence: TGTGCCAGCAGTCCGCGGACAGGTTTCCAACAAGAGACCCAGTACTTC.

The chain has TRBV6-5 and TRBJ1-1, with TRBD1 as a possible D gene (5 bases). Germline CDR1 and CDR2: MNHEY and SVGAGI. The germline V and J ends were trimmed by 6 bases and 4 bases, with 15 bases remaining between them. This CDR3 spans 14 amino acids. CDR3 residues: CASSPPGRRTEAFF. CDR3 nucleotides: TGTGCCAGCAGCCCGCCGGGACGGCGCACTGAAGCTTTCTTT.

This clonotype was detected once. The gene calls are TRBV20-1 and TRBJ1-1; D perhaps matches TRBD1 (5 bases). The V and J ends lost 0 bases and 6 bases respectively, with 11 bases between them. Germline V gene lookup returns CDR1 DFQATT and CDR2 SNEGSKA (reference sequence). CDR3 size: 13 residues. The CDR3 loop reads CSARDLGGSEAFF. The CDR3 region has the DNA TGCAGTGCTAGAGATCTCGGGGGTTCTGAAGCTTTCTTT.